These T cell receptor beta chains were read from a single sample in a study of immunodeficiency. TCRdb keeps only in-frame clones here, not all; method: immunoSEQ multiplex PCR. The sample lists nearly 3,500 clones; approximately 89% were seen once. The sample was CD8+ T cells from blood. These receptors came from a human donor in good health. Each CDR3 is given with its conserved first and last residue. D genes are given only for firm matches. For some rows the clone size is stated as once, few or many, or as a class when expanded; others skip it.

clone size: .; J gene: TRBJ2-3; V gene: TRBV5-1; D gene: .; CDR3 protein: CASSLAGAGSGDTQYF
clone size: .; J gene: TRBJ2-7; V gene: TRBV9; D gene: TRBD2; CDR3 protein: CASSDDSGVVEQYF
clone size: .; J gene: TRBJ1-3; V gene: TRBV7-8; D gene: .; CDR3 protein: CASSLGAPATVTIYF
clone size: .; J gene: TRBJ1-2; V gene: TRBV24-1; D gene: .; CDR3 protein: CATKVAGTNYGYTF
clone size: .; J gene: TRBJ2-7; V gene: TRBV3-1/TRBV3-2; D gene: TRBD1; CDR3 protein: CASSQGTGSRYEQYF
clone size: .; J gene: TRBJ2-3; V gene: TRBV9; D gene: TRBD2; CDR3 protein: CASRRTSGEQGTQYF
clone size: .; J gene: TRBJ2-5; V gene: TRBV13; D gene: TRBD2; CDR3 protein: CASSPGTSGQTQYF
clone size: .; J gene: TRBJ1-1; V gene: TRBV18; D gene: .; CDR3 protein: CASSPPGNTEAFF
clone size: once; J gene: TRBJ1-1; V gene: TRBV19; D gene: .; CDR3 protein: CASSSKGVVDTEAFF
clone size: .; J gene: TRBJ2-5; V gene: TRBV7-9; D gene: .; CDR3 protein: CASSYRVGETQYF
clone size: .; J gene: TRBJ1-1; V gene: TRBV5-1; D gene: TRBD1; CDR3 protein: CASSLDRGNTEAFF
clone size: .; J gene: TRBJ2-7; V gene: TRBV4-2; D gene: .; CDR3 protein: CASSQGDEQYF
clone size: .; J gene: TRBJ2-7; V gene: TRBV19; D gene: .; CDR3 protein: CASSIGASYEQYF
clone size: .; J gene: TRBJ1-2; V gene: TRBV19; D gene: .; CDR3 protein: CASSIAIGPYGYTF
clone size: .; J gene: TRBJ2-5; V gene: TRBV5-6; D gene: .; CDR3 protein: CASSLRLRGQSRETQYF
clone size: .; J gene: TRBJ1-1; V gene: TRBV7-9; D gene: TRBD1; CDR3 protein: CASSPPGGTEAFF
clone size: .; J gene: TRBJ1-6; V gene: TRBV6-4; D gene: .; CDR3 protein: CASSDNSYNSPLHF
clone size: .; J gene: TRBJ2-7; V gene: TRBV5-3; D gene: TRBD2; CDR3 protein: CARSIRLVRTSGLTSSYEQYF
clone size: .; J gene: TRBJ1-1; V gene: TRBV28; D gene: .; CDR3 protein: CASSSDSRVITEAFF
clone size: .; J gene: TRBJ1-2; V gene: TRBV7-9; D gene: .; CDR3 protein: CEQNYGYTF
clone size: .; J gene: TRBJ1-4; V gene: TRBV25-1; D gene: .; CDR3 protein: CASSDLLGSTNEKLFF
clone size: .; J gene: TRBJ1-2; V gene: TRBV20-1; D gene: TRBD1; CDR3 protein: CSGQGLYGYTF
clone size: .; J gene: TRBJ2-5; V gene: TRBV30; D gene: .; CDR3 protein: CAWSGDGQETQYF
clone size: .; J gene: TRBJ1-6; V gene: TRBV3-1/TRBV3-2; D gene: .; CDR3 protein: CASSQVNYNSPLHF
clone size: .; J gene: TRBJ2-4; V gene: TRBV19; D gene: .; CDR3 protein: CASSLRLGGTKNIQYF
clone size: .; J gene: TRBJ1-1; V gene: TRBV7-9; D gene: TRBD1; CDR3 protein: CASSATGGEVNTEAFF
clone size: .; J gene: TRBJ2-7; V gene: TRBV9; D gene: .; CDR3 protein: CASSVAGVAYEQYF